One and the same sample provided the 18 T cell receptor beta chains below, sequenced in a study of blood T cell repertoires in COVID-19 (dated by TCRdb to 2019 to 2021). The library was obtained by the immunoSEQ multiplex PCR assay. TCRdb limited this immuneACCESS table to in-frame rearrangements with V and J called. A share of clones is missing; checked studies link under half to unresolved V genes, and the rest is unexplained. The table for this sample lists about 68,000 clones; approximately 92% of them were counted only once. The ten largest account for less than 9% of the sample. Material for sequencing was peripheral blood. These TCRs come from a human donor in a cohort sampled during active COVID-19.

In its sample, this clone was seen once. The chain has TRBV6-5 and TRBJ1-1; 7 positions match TRBD1. V gave up 6 bases and J gave up 5 bases; unmatched junction bases: 9. Germline values: CDR1 MNHEY, CDR2 SVGAGI. CDR3 length: 14 residues. The CDR3 region is CASSFDRVWTEAFF. In nucleotides, the CDR3 is TGTGCCAGCAGCTTTGACAGGGTATGGACTGAAGCTTTCTTT.

This clone has a handful of counts. The chain combines TRBV6-5 with TRBJ1-3, with TRBD1 as a possible D gene (6 bases). CDR3 size: 14 residues. Deletions cut 7 bases from V and 7 bases from J, with 17 bases between. Germline CDR1 reads MNHEY; CDR2 reads SVGAGI. The CDR3: CASKEGGVENTIYF. The CDR3 bases are TGTGCCAGCAAGGAGGGGGGGGTGGAGAACACCATATATTTT.

This clone was observed once. The chain recombines TRBV2 with TRBJ1-5, with 9 bases matching TRBD1. J gave up 2 bases and V 8 bases, and 7 bases lay outside the gene matches. The germline V gene encodes CDR1 SNHLY and CDR2 FYNNEI. CDR3 length: 15 amino acids. In nucleotides, the CDR3 is TGTGCCAGCGGGGAGGACAGGGGCGGCAATCAGCCCCAGCATTTT. It yields the protein CASGEDRGGNQPQHF.

J is TRBJ2-2 and V is TRBV28; maybe TRBD1 (6 bases). Trimming removed 10 bases at V and 3 bases at J, with 18 bases between. Germline CDR1 is MDHEN and CDR2 is SYDVKM. The CDR3 sequence is 15 residues long. In DNA, the CDR3 is TGTGCCACAACCGTGCCACAGGGCCACACCGGGGAGCTGTTTTTT. Translation gives CATTVPQGHTGELFF.

The chain uses TRBV6-2 or TRBV6-3 and TRBJ1-1; tentative D call: TRBD1 (5 bases). Trimming pared 2 bases from V and 0 bases from J, leaving 10 bases between. Germline CDR1 MNHEY, CDR2 SVGEGT. The CDR3 covers 15 residues. The chain's CDR3 is CASSYAGRVNTEAFF. As DNA, the CDR3 is TGTGCCAGCAGTTACGCCGGCAGGGTGAACACTGAAGCTTTCTTT.

V usage is TRBV12-3 or TRBV12-4 and J usage is TRBJ1-2, with a possible D match to TRBD1 (6 bases). CDR3 length: 13 residues. V was cut by 4 bases and J by 3 bases, with 9 bases left in between. Here the CDR3 reads CASSWAGDYGYTF. CDR3 bases: TGTGCCAGCAGTTGGGCAGGGGACTATGGCTACACCTTC.

This chain uses TRBV3-1 (or the pseudogene TRBV3-2) with TRBJ2-1, with 11 bases lining up with TRBD2. Germline V gene lookup returns CDR1 LGHDT and CDR2 YNNKEL (reference sequence). V was pared by 0 bases and J by 6 bases, with 7 bases of the junction left unmatched. CDR3 length: 17 residues. In nucleotides, the CDR3 is TGTGCCAGCAGCCAAGATTATCCTAGCGGGGGGCTCAATGAGCAGTTCTTC. This gives the protein CASSQDYPSGGLNEQFF.

The V call is TRBV13, the J call TRBJ2-3; D gene unclear. V lost 4 bases and J lost 3, with 5 bases in between. Germline loops: CDR1 PRHDT, CDR2 FYEKMQ (reference sequence). This CDR3 spans 12 amino acids. CDR3 protein: CASSYGTDTQYF. CDR3 DNA sequence: TGTGCCAGCAGCTACGGGACAGATACGCAGTATTTT.

The chain is built from TRBV28 and TRBJ1-2, with D perhaps TRBD1 (5 bases). Germline CDR1 and CDR2: MDHEN and SYDVKM. Trimming cost V 2 bases and J 4 bases, with 14 bases left between them. There are 15 residues in the CDR3. CDR3 in DNA: TGTGCCAGCAGTTTAGGCGGGGCAGCAAGCTATGGCTACACCTTC. This encodes CASSLGGAASYGYTF.

The rearrangement links TRBV21-1 to TRBJ2-7; TRBD1, the table's D call, lacks a check against the DNA. TRBV21-1 counts as a pseudogene. The CDR3 spans 15 residues. The chain's CDR3 is CASSKGTEFPYEQYF. The CDR3 bases are TGTGCCAGCAGCAAAGGGACAGAGTTTCCCTACGAGCAGTACTTC.

The chain couples TRBV5-6 to TRBJ2-7; TRBD2 agrees at 11 bases. CDR1 and CDR2 (germline): SGHDT, YYEEEE. This CDR3 spans 17 amino acids. V gave up 1 base and J gave up 5 bases; unmatched junction bases: 11. CDR3 region: CASSLLSGGAGVDEQYF. The CDR3 DNA is TGTGCCAGCAGCTTGCTTAGCGGGGGGGCTGGTGTTGACGAGCAGTACTTC.

CDR3 sequence: CASSDRGHPSSSLNQPQHF. The DNA for the CDR3 is TGCGCCAGCAGTGATCGTGGGCACCCCTCGTCGTCCCTCAATCAGCCCCAGCATTTT. The chain recombines TRBV10-2 with TRBJ1-5; D not certain. CDR3 length equals 19 residues. The germline V gene has CDR1 WSHSY and CDR2 SAAADI. V lost 3 bases and J lost 3, with 24 bases in between.

This clone was detected once. V is TRBV19 and J is TRBJ1-5, with D possibly being TRBD1 (6 bases). The CDR3 extends over 16 amino acids. V was shortened by 3 bases and J by 9 bases, with 21 bases between the two germline ends. Per the germline V gene, CDR1 is LNHDA and CDR2 is SQIVND (reference sequence). The CDR3 coding sequence is TGTGCCAGTAGTATGTATGGGGGCCCCGTCACCGGGCCCCAGCATTTT. This gives the protein CASSMYGGPVTGPQHF.

The chain combines TRBV3-1 (or the pseudogene TRBV3-2) with TRBJ2-7; possibly TRBD1 for D (5 bases). The V gene's germline CDR1 is LGHDT and CDR2 YNNKEL (reference sequence). This CDR3 region has 12 residues. Trimming stripped 3 bases from V and 11 bases from J, with 14 bases between. The CDR3 sequence: CASSQGQGNEYF. CDR3 sequence (DNA): TGTGCCAGCAGCCAGGGCCAGGGCAACGAGTACTTC.

The J gene is TRBJ2-7, the V gene TRBV28, with 10 bases that match TRBD1. J was trimmed by 3 bases and V by 4 bases; bases with no gene match: 6. The CDR3 is 15 residues long. The V gene's germline CDR1 is MDHEN and CDR2 SYDVKM. The CDR3 DNA sequence: TGTGCCAGCAGTTCGGGACAGGGGAGGAACTACGAGCAGTACTTC. Its protein is CASSSGQGRNYEQYF.

This clone was counted once. The chain uses TRBV6-5 and TRBJ1-1; the D gene is possibly TRBD1 (5 bases). The CDR3 sequence is 13 residues long. CDR1 and CDR2 from the germline V gene are MNHEY and SVGAGI. The V and J ends lost 6 bases and 5 bases respectively, with 13 bases between them. The CDR3 is CASSIDSRTEAFF. The CDR3 DNA sequence: TGTGCCAGCAGCATAGACAGCCGAACTGAAGCTTTCTTT.

The genes are TRBV27 and TRBJ1-5; 9 bases are a match to TRBD1. The CDR3 runs to 15 residues. V lost 6 bases to trimming and J lost 9 bases; unmatched junction nucleotides: 12. CDR1 and CDR2 (germline): MNHEY, SMNVEV (reference sequence). CDR3 nucleotide sequence: TGTGCCAGCAGATCGTCCGGGACAGGGCCCTGGCCCCAGCATTTT. Translating gives CASRSSGTGPWPQHF.

V usage is TRBV5-4 and J usage is TRBJ2-7; 9 bases agree with TRBD1. Germline V gives CDR1 SGHNT, CDR2 YYREEE (reference sequence). The CDR3 covers 14 residues. The ends lost 3 bases at V and 9 bases at J; junction bases unmatched: 10. CDR3 sequence: CASSSDRGGMGQYF. CDR3 in DNA: TGTGCCAGCAGCTCGGACAGGGGCGGGATGGGGCAGTACTTC. The whole variable domain, filled in from reference TRBV5-4 and TRBJ2-7, reads ETGVTQSPTHLIKTRGQQVTLRCSSQSGHNTVSWYQQALGQGPQFIFQYYREEENGRGNFPPRFSGLQFPNYSSELNVNALELDDSALYLCASSSDRGGMGQYFGPGTRLTVT.